This entry is about one TCR beta chain. Its specificity is unknown. Primers: 60 Vbeta forward and 13 Jbeta reverse. Sequencing was performed with immunoSEQ multiplex PCR; in TCRdb, only in-frame clones are kept and a portion is missing. Of about 160,000 clones in the sample, roughly four fifths are singletons; the top ten hold roughly 13%. This sample is part of a study of cytomegalovirus exposure and HLA in healthy donors. Study-level points and caveats: Sequencing likely caused a cluster of highly shared sequence variants. According to an earlier analysis, most TCR beta V segments yielded productive rearrangements about 90% or about 30% of the time.

The V end was cut by 5 bases, the J end by 2 bases, with 15 bases between. CDR1 is SGHNT, CDR2 YENEEA, per germline. The CDR3 spans 15 residues. When sampled, the donors appeared nominally healthy, though they likely had unrecorded immune exposures. The sequence came from a woman aged 45 to 65 in good health and CMV-seronegative. Sample: PBMCs. The chain combines TRBV11-3 with TRBJ2-5, with D possibly TRBD1 on 7 matching bases. The CDR3: CASSRGGTDQETQYF. The DNA for the CDR3 is TGTGCCAGCAGCCGAGGAGGGACAGATCAAGAGACCCAGTACTTC. Based on the CDR3 plus reference TRBV11-3 and TRBJ2-5, the full variable domain is EAGVVQSPRYKIIEKKQPVAFWCNPISGHNTLYWYLQNLGQGPELLIRYENEEAVDDSQLPKDRFSAERLKGVDSTLKIQPAELGDSAVYLCASSRGGTDQETQYFGPGTRLLVL.